This TCR beta chain was recovered during a study of blood T cell repertoires in COVID-19. Overall study context: Material from acute and convalescent COVID-19 was sourced from the United States, Italy and Spain. PBMCs, B-cell-depleted T cells, or T cells provided the cDNA or gDNA that made up the material.

As originally analysed: Counts of nucleated cells, estimated from reference gene primer amplification, were obtained. Data came from immunoSEQ multiplex PCR; TCRdb stores just in-frame clones and leaves some out. Clone size and V and J calls were adopted from that table, with D and trimming inferred from the DNA. Of 100,000 to 150,000 clones listed, 88% are singletons. This CDR3 has 15 residues. Germline assignment: CDR1 SGHRS and CDR2 YFSETQ. V shed 5 bases and J 1 base; nucleotides not matched to a gene: 7. The rearrangement links TRBV5-1 to TRBJ2-3; 7 bases align to TRBD2. The material sequenced was peripheral blood. This sequence originates from a woman of 80 years or more with acute or convalescent COVID-19. This CDR3 is CASRPSGTRTDTQYF. In nucleotides, the CDR3 is TGCGCCAGCAGACCCAGCGGGACCCGCACAGATACGCAGTATTTT.